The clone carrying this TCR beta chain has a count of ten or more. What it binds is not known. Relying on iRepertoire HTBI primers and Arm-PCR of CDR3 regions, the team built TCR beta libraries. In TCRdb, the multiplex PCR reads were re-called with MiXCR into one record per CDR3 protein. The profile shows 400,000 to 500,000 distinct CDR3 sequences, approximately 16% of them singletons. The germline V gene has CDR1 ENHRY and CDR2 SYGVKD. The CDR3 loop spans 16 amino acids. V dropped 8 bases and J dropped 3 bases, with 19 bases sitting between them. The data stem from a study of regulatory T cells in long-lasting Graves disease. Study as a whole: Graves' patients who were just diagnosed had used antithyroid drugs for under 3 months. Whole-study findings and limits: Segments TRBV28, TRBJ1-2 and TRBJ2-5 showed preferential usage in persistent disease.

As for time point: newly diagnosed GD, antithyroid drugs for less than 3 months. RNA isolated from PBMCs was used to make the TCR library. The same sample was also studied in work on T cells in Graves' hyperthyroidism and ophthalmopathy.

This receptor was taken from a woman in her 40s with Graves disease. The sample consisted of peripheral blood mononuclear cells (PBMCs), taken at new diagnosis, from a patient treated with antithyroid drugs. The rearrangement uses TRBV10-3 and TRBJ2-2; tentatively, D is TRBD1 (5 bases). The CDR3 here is CAILSLARDDTGELFF. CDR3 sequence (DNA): TGTGCCATCTTAAGTTTGGCCAGGGATGACACCGGGGAGCTGTTTTTT.